The next 32 T cell receptor beta chains were all read from a single sample in a study of blood T cell repertoires in COVID-19. Only in-frame clones appear in the TCRdb table, and some are missing; sequencing was by immunoSEQ multiplex PCR. The profile shows about 130,000 clones, around 90% of them singletons. Sequenced sample: peripheral blood. Receptors were obtained from a man aged 50-59 years with COVID-19, enrolled during active disease.

The rearrangement uses TRBV19 and TRBJ2-1; 8 bases are shared with TRBD2. V lost 6 bases, J lost 7 bases, and 11 bases stayed unmatched. This CDR3 spans 15 amino acids. Germline V gene sequence: CDR1 LNHDA, CDR2 SQIVND (reference sequence). In DNA form, the CDR3 reads TGTGCCAGTAGCCAACTAGCGGCCAAGAAAAATGAGCAGTTCTTC. It is translated as CASSQLAAKKNEQFF.

The J gene is TRBJ2-3, the V gene TRBV19, with TRBD2 matching 7 bases. The CDR3 covers 16 residues. Germline trimming cut 6 bases from V and 0 bases from J; bases unmatched to any gene: 9. The germline CDR1 and CDR2 sequences are LNHDA and SQIVND (reference sequence). CDR3 bases: TGTGCCAGTAGGAAGGAAGCGGGACCTAGCACAGATACGCAGTATTTT. This codes for CASRKEAGPSTDTQYF.

This clone was observed a single time. The rearrangement uses TRBV6-5 and TRBJ1-2; 7 bases line up with TRBD1. This CDR3 comprises 16 residues. With 2 bases clipped from V and 8 bases from J, the junction kept 14 bases outside the gene matches. Germline CDR1 and CDR2: MNHEY and SVGAGI. The CDR3: CASSYQEGATSRGYTF. The CDR3, as DNA: TGTGCCAGCAGTTACCAGGAGGGGGCCACCTCTCGAGGCTACACCTTC.

This rearrangement joins TRBV6-5 to TRBJ2-3, with 7 positions matching TRBD2. The CDR3 length is 14 residues. The V and J ends lost 5 bases and 5 bases, in that order; junction bases with no gene match: 7. Looked up from germline, CDR1 is MNHEY and CDR2 is SVGAGI. CDR3 residues: CASSRTSGGDTQYF. The CDR3 bases are TGTGCCAGCAGTCGGACTAGTGGAGGAGATACGCAGTATTTT.

The V gene is TRBV24-1, the J gene TRBJ2-5; TRBD1 might be the D (6 bases). Per germline, CDR1 KGHDR and CDR2 SFDVKD. This CDR3 region has 13 residues. Trimming cost V 3 bases and J 4 bases, with 8 bases left between them. The DNA of the CDR3 is TGTGCCACCAGTGATGAGGGGGTAGAGACCCAGTACTTC. It translates to CATSDEGVETQYF.

V is TRBV7-2 and J is TRBJ1-5; 7 bases line up with TRBD1. CDR1 is SGHTA, CDR2 FQGNSA, per germline. There are 15 residues in the CDR3. Germline trimming cut 7 bases from V and 0 bases from J; bases unmatched to any gene: 6. The chain's CDR3 is CASTRTGPSNQPQHF. DNA for the CDR3: TGTGCCAGCACCCGGACAGGACCTAGCAATCAGCCCCAGCATTTT. The variable domain in full, completed from reference TRBV7-2 and TRBJ1-5, reads GAGVSQSPSNKVTEKGKDVELRCDPISGHTALYWYRQSLGQGLEFLIYFQGNSAPDKSGLPSDRFSAERTGGSVSTLTIQRTQQEDSAVYLCASTRTGPSNQPQHFGDGTRLSIL.

This rearrangement joins TRBV5-4 to TRBJ2-5; tentative D call: TRBD1 (5 bases). Germline V CDR1 and CDR2: SGHNT, YYREEE (reference sequence). The V end was cut by 0 bases, the J end by 5 bases, with 14 bases between. The CDR3 is 15 amino acids. The CDR3 DNA follows: TGTGCCAGCAGCTTGGAGCCAGCGTCAGGGGAGACCCAGTACTTC. Protein: CASSLEPASGETQYF. The variable domain in full, with the rest retrieved from reference TRBV5-4 and TRBJ2-5, is ETGVTQSPTHLIKTRGQQVTLRCSSQSGHNTVSWYQQALGQGPQFIFQYYREEENGRGNFPPRFSGLQFPNYSSELNVNALELDDSALYLCASSLEPASGETQYFGPGTRLLVL.

This chain links TRBV3-1 (or the pseudogene TRBV3-2) with TRBJ1-1; no clear D. The germline CDR1 and CDR2 sequences are LGHDT and YNNKEL (reference sequence). The length of the CDR3 is 13 residues. The V and J ends lost 2 bases and 1 base respectively, with 5 bases between them. CDR3 loop: CASSQKPNTEAFF. Written as DNA, the CDR3 is TGTGCCAGCAGCCAAAAGCCGAACACTGAAGCTTTCTTT.

V is TRBV4-1 and J is TRBJ1-1; D remains unclear. This CDR3 contains 17 residues. Looked up from germline, CDR1 is MGHRA and CDR2 is YSYEKL. Deletions cut 4 bases from V and 3 bases from J, with 21 bases between. Here the CDR3 DNA reads TGCGCCAGCAGCCCGGGATCACCCATCGGGGTTTACACTGAAGCTTTCTTT. Translated, it gives CASSPGSPIGVYTEAFF.

The chain recombines TRBV9 with TRBJ2-2; 11 positions match TRBD2. Germline CDR1 SGDLS, CDR2 YYNGEE. This CDR3 spans 15 amino acids. The V segment lost 3 bases and the J segment 3 bases; nucleotides outside the gene matches: 1. The CDR3 region is CASSALAGDTGELFF. The CDR3 DNA is TGTGCCAGCAGCGCACTAGCGGGAGACACCGGGGAGCTGTTTTTT.

This clone was observed a few times. V gene TRBV27 combines with J gene TRBJ2-5, with 9 bases matching TRBD2. The CDR3 totals 13 residues. Germline V gene sequence: CDR1 MNHEY, CDR2 SMNVEV (reference sequence). The V segment lost 5 bases and the J segment 6 bases; nucleotides outside the gene matches: 4. The CDR3 spells CASSTSGGKTQYF. The CDR3 nucleotides are TGTGCCAGCAGTACGAGCGGGGGGAAGACCCAGTACTTC.

The CDR3 here is CASSPSRASYEQYV. CDR3 coding DNA: TGTGCCAGCAGCCCCAGCAGGGCCTCCTACGAGCAGTACGTC. This chain links TRBV6-5 with TRBJ2-7; tentative D call: TRBD1 (5 bases). CDR1 is MNHEY, CDR2 SVGAGI, per germline. The V gene lost 6 bases and the J gene lost 0 bases, with 12 bases spanning the gap. The CDR3 has 14 residues.

The chain recombines TRBV6-1 with TRBJ1-2; the match to TRBD1 covers 8 bases. V lost 0 bases to trimming and J lost 12 bases; unmatched junction nucleotides: 12. The CDR3 extends over 15 amino acids. The germline CDR1 and CDR2 sequences are MNHNS and SASEGT. The CDR3 here is CASSEAWDRRLEDTF. CDR3 coding DNA: TGTGCCAGCAGTGAAGCTTGGGACAGGAGGTTGGAGGACACCTTC.

This clone was seen only a few times. The gene calls are TRBV19 and TRBJ2-7, with no clear D. CDR3 size: 11 residues. Trimming shortened V by 6 bases and J by 7 bases, and 10 bases separated the two germline ends. Germline V gene lookup returns CDR1 LNHDA and CDR2 SQIVND (reference sequence). CDR3 in amino acids: CASSRSGEQYF. Here the CDR3 DNA reads TGTGCCAGTAGCCGATCAGGAGAGCAGTACTTC.

This clone was detected a few times. The chain is built from TRBV6-5 and TRBJ2-1; TRBD2 aligns across 7 bases. J lost 7 bases, V lost 6 bases, and 12 bases had no gene match. CDR3 length: 15 amino acids. Germline CDR1 MNHEY, CDR2 SVGAGI. CDR3 nucleotides: TGTGCCAGCAGCCCCCTCGCGGGAGTTGGGAATGAGCAGTTCTTC. Residues: CASSPLAGVGNEQFF.

The chain employs TRBV28 and TRBJ2-7, with D hard to call. This CDR3 spans 13 amino acids. The germline V gene encodes CDR1 MDHEN and CDR2 SYDVKM. The ends were cut back, 5 bases at V and 2 bases at J, with 10 bases in the middle. The CDR3 nucleotides are TGTGCCAGCAGTGCAGGCCCGACCTACGAGCAGTACTTC. This codes for CASSAGPTYEQYF.

The chain couples TRBV5-8 to TRBJ2-7, with D possibly matching TRBD2 (5 bases). Germline V CDR1 and CDR2: SGHTS, YDEGEE. The CDR3 contains 13 residues. V was clipped by 3 bases and J by 3 bases, with 10 bases between them. The DNA of the CDR3 is TGTGCCAGCAGCTCTTACGGGAACTACGAGCAGTACGTC. Protein sequence: CASSSYGNYEQYV.

This chain connects TRBV19 to TRBJ1-1, with D perhaps matching TRBD1 (6 bases). Germline CDR1 and CDR2: LNHDA and SQIVND (reference sequence). The CDR3 length is 14 residues. The V gene lost 3 bases and the J gene lost 1 base, with 9 bases spanning the gap. The DNA for the CDR3 is TGTGCCAGTAGTATCGAACAGGGGAACACTGAAGCTTTCTTT. This sequence encodes CASSIEQGNTEAFF. Based on the CDR3 plus reference TRBV19 and TRBJ1-1, the full variable domain is DGGITQSPKYLFRKEGQNVTLSCEQNLNHDAMYWYRQDPGQGLRLIYYSQIVNDFQKGDIAEGYSVSREKKESFPLTVTSAQKNPTAFYLCASSIEQGNTEAFFGQGTRLTVV.

The chain recombines TRBV2 with TRBJ2-7; a possible D gene is TRBD2 (5 bases). The ends were cut back, 4 bases at V and 5 bases at J, with 15 bases in the middle. The germline CDR1 and CDR2 sequences are SNHLY and FYNNEI. The CDR3 consists of 14 residues. The CDR3 sequence is CASSVDLAKDEQYV. DNA for the CDR3: TGTGCCAGCAGTGTGGATCTAGCTAAGGACGAGCAGTACGTC.

V gene TRBV6-6 combines with J gene TRBJ1-4; D is unclear. Trimming shortened V by 7 bases and J by 0 bases, and 6 bases separated the two germline ends. CDR1 and CDR2 from the germline V gene are MNHNY and SVGAGI (reference sequence). The CDR3 totals 13 residues. CDR3 bases: TGTGCCAGCACCCCTTCAACTAATGAAAAACTGTTTTTT. Its protein is CASTPSTNEKLFF.

V usage is TRBV28 and J usage is TRBJ2-2, with 9 positions matching TRBD2. With 3 bases clipped from V and 1 base from J, the junction kept 0 bases outside the gene matches. Germline-derived CDR1 and CDR2 are MDHEN and SYDVKM. The CDR3 has 15 residues. This chain's CDR3 is CASSLTSGNTGELFF. DNA of the CDR3: TGTGCCAGCAGTTTGACTAGCGGGAACACCGGGGAGCTGTTTTTT.

This rearrangement joins TRBV12-3 or TRBV12-4 to TRBJ1-2, with 8 bases identical to TRBD1. With V trimmed by 4 bases and J by 7 bases, 5 bases remained unmatched. The CDR3 is 13 residues long. The CDR3 region has the DNA TGTGCCAGCAGTTCGGACAGGGTATTTGGCTACACCTTC. Its protein product is CASSSDRVFGYTF.

J is TRBJ1-5 and V is TRBV27, with D hard to call. V dropped 3 bases and J dropped 5 bases, with 11 bases sitting between them. The CDR3 totals 14 residues. Germline lookup yields CDR1 MNHEY and CDR2 SMNVEV (reference sequence). Written as DNA, the CDR3 is TGTGCCAGCAGTTTTGGATCAGGCGATCAGCCCCAGCATTTT. This translates into CASSFGSGDQPQHF.

The chain has TRBV18 and TRBJ1-2; 7 nucleotides match TRBD1. The CDR3 runs 18 residues. CDR1 and CDR2 (germline): KGHSH, LQKENI. Unmatched junction bases numbered 11, after V lost 1 base and J lost 0 bases. The CDR3 DNA sequence: TGTGCCAGCTCACCACAACAGGGGACGTCGATCTCTAACTATGGCTACACCTTC. Protein product: CASSPQQGTSISNYGYTF. The whole variable domain, filled in from reference TRBV18 and TRBJ1-2, reads NAGVMQNPRHLVRRRGQEARLRCSPMKGHSHVYWYRQLPEEGLKFMVYLQKENIIDESGMPKERFSAEFPKEGPSILRIQQVVRGDSAAYFCASSPQQGTSISNYGYTFGSGTRLTVV.

The V and J genes are TRBV10-3 and TRBJ1-5, with D possibly TRBD1 on 5 matching bases. V lost 10 bases and J lost 5, with 24 bases in between. The CDR3 spans 16 residues. Per the germline V gene, CDR1 is ENHRY and CDR2 is SYGVKD. The CDR3 DNA reads as TGTGCCACACGGGGCGGAGGGAGTTCTGAGGATCAGCCCCAGCATTTT. As protein: CATRGGGSSEDQPQHF.

This sequence joins TRBV19 and TRBJ2-1; possibly TRBD2 for D (6 bases). Trimming pared 6 bases from V and 7 bases from J, leaving 25 bases between. The germline gives CDR1 LNHDA, CDR2 SQIVND (reference sequence). The CDR3 consists of 17 residues. This chain's CDR3 is CASSPKTPGLTPNEQFF. The CDR3 coding sequence is TGTGCCAGTAGCCCGAAAACCCCGGGACTTACCCCAAATGAGCAGTTCTTC.

The gene calls are TRBV5-4 and TRBJ2-7; D gene unclear. Germline loops: CDR1 SGHNT, CDR2 YYREEE (reference sequence). The V end was cut by 1 base, the J end by 3 bases, with 8 bases between. The CDR3 sequence is 13 residues long. In DNA, the CDR3 is TGTGCCAGCAGCTTGCGAGGAAACTACGAGCAGTACGTC. The encoded protein is CASSLRGNYEQYV.

The chain links TRBV27 to TRBJ1-6, with D perhaps TRBD1 (6 bases). The V gene's germline CDR1 is MNHEY and CDR2 SMNVEV (reference sequence). V lost 6 bases and J lost 6, with 15 bases in between. This CDR3 contains 15 residues. The CDR3 bases are TGTGCCAGCAGGCCCAGTCTGGACAGTAATTCACCCCTCCACTTT. The encoded protein is CASRPSLDSNSPLHF.

The chain carries TRBV29-1 and TRBJ2-1, with 9 bases aligning to TRBD2. V trimming: 7 bases; J trimming: 9 bases; junction bases outside the gene matches: 13. The V gene's germline CDR1 is SQVTM and CDR2 ANQGSEA. This CDR3 comprises 14 residues. As DNA, the CDR3 is TGCAGCGCAATAGCGGGAGTGGTGAGAAGTGAGCAGTTCTTC. Protein sequence: CSAIAGVVRSEQFF.

This clone was seen a single time. V usage is TRBV19 and J usage is TRBJ1-1; D may be TRBD1 (6 bases). This CDR3 has 14 amino acids. Germline CDR1 LNHDA, CDR2 SQIVND (reference sequence). V gave up 5 bases and J gave up 5 bases, with 15 bases separating them. This CDR3 is CASSVQGVGTEAFF. DNA of the CDR3: TGTGCCAGTAGTGTACAGGGAGTAGGGACTGAAGCTTTCTTT. Supplemented by reference TRBV19 and TRBJ1-1, the full variable domain reads DGGITQSPKYLFRKEGQNVTLSCEQNLNHDAMYWYRQDPGQGLRLIYYSQIVNDFQKGDIAEGYSVSREKKESFPLTVTSAQKNPTAFYLCASSVQGVGTEAFFGQGTRLTVV.

The V and J genes are TRBV11-2 and TRBJ2-7; D perhaps matches TRBD2 (6 bases). Germline V gene data show CDR1 as SGHAT and CDR2 as FQNNGV. There are 16 residues in the CDR3. The V end lost 3 bases, the J end lost 1 base, and 16 bases lay between the germline ends. CDR3 nucleotide sequence: TGTGCCAGCAGCTTGGAGGGACCGTACGATTCCTACGAGCAGTACGTC. Translating it yields CASSLEGPYDSYEQYV.

V usage is TRBV30 and J usage is TRBJ1-6; weak D call: TRBD1 (5 bases). Trimming stripped 3 bases from V and 8 bases from J, with 14 bases between. The CDR3 totals 14 residues. The germline CDR1 and CDR2 sequences are GTSNPN and SVGIG (reference sequence). The CDR3 coding sequence is TGTGCCTGGAGCCGGCGGGGGTTAGATTCACCCCTCCACTTT. As protein: CAWSRRGLDSPLHF. Combining the CDR3 with reference TRBV30 and TRBJ1-6 gives the whole variable domain SQTIHQWPATLVQPVGSPLSLECTVEGTSNPNLYWYRQAAGRGLQLLFYSVGIGQISSEVPQNLSASRPQDRQFILSSKKLLLSDSGFYLCAWSRRGLDSPLHFGNGTRLTVT.